The sequence of this T cell receptor (beta chain) was determined in a study of CD4 T cells in relation to SARS-CoV-2 and coronaviruses. Whole-study context: The negative reference was HIV-1 Nef peptide pool or peptide-free culture.

TCRdb's table, derived via immunoSEQ multiplex PCR, lists solely in-frame clones and lacks some. The sample records roughly 18,000 clones, about 79% being singletons. Unexposed donor CD4+ T cells date from 2011-2018, before the COVID-19 pandemic. After nine to ten days of culture, CD4+ T cells were isolated. The germline V gene encodes CDR1 SQVTM and CDR2 ANQGSEA. The CDR3 loop spans 13 amino acids. Trimming took off 4 bases at V and 4 bases at J, with 13 bases between the two ends. Note on this clone: Its antigen remains unidentified.

The sequence came from a human donor in good health. The specimen was CD4+ T cells from PBMCs, cultured in vitro. The chain carries TRBV29-1 and TRBJ1-1, with a weak D call TRBD1 (6 bases). The CDR3 sequence: CSVVWGASTEAFF. The CDR3 DNA follows: TGCAGCGTTGTTTGGGGGGCGAGCACTGAAGCTTTCTTT.